The T cell receptor (beta chain) under discussion was sequenced for a study of monozygotic twins with inflammatory bowel disease. General study findings and limits: Sharing of clonotypes with others was lower in IBD patients than in healthy twins, and this was especially so with disease activity. Differing immunosuppressive treatments may have added variability to patient repertoires.

This CDR3 spans 13 amino acids. Germline assignment: CDR1 LNHDA and CDR2 SQIVND (reference sequence). With regard to this clonotype: No antigen is known for it.

Via template switching, UMIs carrying a 6-nucleotide sample barcode were introduced. Reprocessing the 5' RACE reads, TCRdb reports a single entry for every CDR3 protein and omits DNA. The sample has around 400,000 distinct CDR3 sequences, and its top ten clones hold 2% to 2.5%. Source material: blood. The clonotype comes from a human donor with ulcerative colitis or Crohn's disease, or a healthy co-twin of an affected twin (not recorded which). This chain connects TRBV19 to TRBJ2-7; TCRdb returns TRBD2, unconfirmable since there is no DNA. CDR3: CASNDGGSYEQYF.